Listed here are 22 T cell receptor beta chains from one sample, sequenced in a study of blood T cell repertoires in COVID-19. Sequencing used immunoSEQ multiplex PCR; TCRdb keeps in-frame clones, though not all of them. Found here are 150,000 to 200,000 clones, roughly four fifths of them singletons; the top ten hold roughly 12%. The sample was PBMCs or T cells enriched from blood (not recorded which). These receptor sequences come from a man aged 50 or older who had recovered from COVID-19.

The CDR3 DNA reads as TGTGCCAGCAGTTCACATACCAGGGACTCCTACGAGCAGTACTTC. Protein: CASSSHTRDSYEQYF. The chain is built from TRBV28 and TRBJ2-7; D is perhaps TRBD1 (5 bases). V dropped 4 bases and J dropped 0 bases, with 13 bases sitting between them. Germline CDR1 reads MDHEN; CDR2 reads SYDVKM. The CDR3 loop spans 15 amino acids.

This clone was seen a few times. The chain combines TRBV7-9 with TRBJ1-2, with a possible D match to TRBD1 (5 bases). V was shortened by 5 bases and J by 4 bases, with 14 bases between the two germline ends. In germline, CDR1 is SEHNR, CDR2 FQNEAQ (reference sequence). The CDR3 is 14 amino acids. Here the CDR3 DNA reads TGTGCCAGCAGCCCTCAGGGAGGTAGCTATGGCTACACCTTC. The encoded protein is CASSPQGGSYGYTF.

This chain joins TRBV3-1 (or the pseudogene TRBV3-2) and TRBJ1-4; 7 bases are shared with TRBD1. The V and J ends lost 0 bases and 4 bases, in that order; junction bases with no gene match: 8. In germline, CDR1 is LGHDT, CDR2 YNNKEL (reference sequence). The length of the CDR3 is 17 residues. In nucleotides, the CDR3 is TGTGCCAGCAGCCAAGATAAGGGCCGACAGGGTAATGAAAAACTGTTTTTT. This sequence encodes CASSQDKGRQGNEKLFF.

CDR3 sequence: CASSEGQSGFNYGYTF. In nucleotides, the CDR3 is TGTGCCAGCAGCGAGGGACAGTCGGGGTTTAACTATGGCTACACCTTC. V is TRBV9 and J is TRBJ1-2; 7 bases line up with TRBD1. The length of the CDR3 is 16 residues. The V gene end was trimmed by 3 bases and the J gene end by 1 base; junction bases not matched to a gene: 9. Germline V CDR1 and CDR2: SGDLS, YYNGEE.

The V and J genes are TRBV2 and TRBJ1-3, with D perhaps TRBD1 (5 bases). V was cut by 5 bases and J by 4 bases, with 6 bases left in between. The germline V gene encodes CDR1 SNHLY and CDR2 FYNNEI. The CDR3 length is 12 residues. The CDR3 loop reads CASSRQGNTIYF. CDR3 bases: TGTGCCAGCAGTAGACAGGGAAACACCATATATTTT.

V and J are TRBV28 and TRBJ1-5; a possible D gene is TRBD1 (5 bases). Germline V gives CDR1 MDHEN, CDR2 SYDVKM. V gave up 6 bases and J gave up 7 bases, with 16 bases separating them. This CDR3 contains 14 residues. The chain's CDR3 is CASRPNRSEQPQHF. In DNA, the CDR3 is TGTGCCAGCAGACCTAACAGGTCTGAGCAGCCCCAGCATTTT.

The chain carries TRBV7-3 and TRBJ2-7; TRBD2 agrees at 12 bases. J gave up 2 bases and V 2 bases, and 1 base lay outside the gene matches. CDR3 length: 15 amino acids. Germline CDR1 and CDR2: SGHTA and FQGTGA. The CDR3 DNA follows: TGTGCCAGCAGCTTATCTAGCGGGGGGGCCTACGAGCAGTACTTC. It translates to CASSLSSGGAYEQYF.

This clone was picked up one time. V gene TRBV19 combines with J gene TRBJ2-2, with 9 bases identical to TRBD1. V gave up 6 bases and J gave up 13 bases; unmatched junction bases: 9. The germline V gene has CDR1 LNHDA and CDR2 SQIVND (reference sequence). The CDR3 totals 13 residues. The CDR3 coding sequence is TGTGCCAGTAGCACGAACACAGGGGGCAGGCTGTTTTTT. It codes for CASSTNTGGRLFF.

CDR3: CASSLNRGSGEQYF. For the CDR3, the DNA is TGTGCCAGCAGTCTGAACAGGGGGTCAGGAGAGCAGTACTTC. The rearrangement links TRBV6-5 to TRBJ2-7; TRBD1 matches 8 bases. V lost 5 bases, J lost 7 bases, and 10 bases stayed unmatched. Per germline, CDR1 MNHEY and CDR2 SVGAGI. CDR3 length: 14 amino acids.

The V and J genes are TRBV12-3 or TRBV12-4 and TRBJ2-7, with D possibly matching TRBD2 (6 bases). This CDR3 is 13 amino acids long. Trimming removed 1 base at V and 5 bases at J, with 9 bases between. CDR3 residues: CASSLEGRNEQYF. The CDR3 DNA follows: TGTGCCAGCAGTTTAGAGGGGAGGAACGAGCAGTACTTC.

The rearrangement links TRBV10-3 to TRBJ2-7; the match to TRBD2 covers 8 bases. The J segment lost 6 bases and the V segment lost 3 bases, leaving 16 bases of the junction unmatched. Germline CDR1 ENHRY, CDR2 SYGVKD. The CDR3 has 17 amino acids. For the CDR3, the DNA is TGTGCCATCAGTGAAAAAGGGGTGGGTAGCGGGGCGGCCGAGCAGTACTTC. Residues: CAISEKGVGSGAAEQYF.

The rearrangement uses TRBV18 and TRBJ1-1; D might be TRBD1 (5 bases). The ends were cut back, 3 bases at V and 3 bases at J, with 11 bases in the middle. This CDR3 is 14 amino acids long. From germline, CDR1 is KGHSH and CDR2 LQKENI. The CDR3 nucleotides are TGTGCCAGCTCACCGGGGCAGGGTTACACTGAAGCTTTCTTT. Translating gives CASSPGQGYTEAFF.

This chain links TRBV5-1 with TRBJ2-5, with D perhaps TRBD2 (7 bases). CDR1 and CDR2 from the germline V gene are SGHRS and YFSETQ. The CDR3 runs 16 residues. With 0 bases removed from V and 5 bases from J, the gap between germline ends came to 17 bases. The CDR3 DNA reads TGCGCCAGCAGCTTGGTGGGGGGGGCCCCAACCGAGACCCAGTACTTC. This gives the protein CASSLVGGAPTETQYF.

This chain uses TRBV6-5 with TRBJ1-5; D uncertain. The CDR3 has 15 amino acids. The germline CDR1 and CDR2 sequences are MNHEY and SVGAGI. Trimming took off 5 bases at V and 3 bases at J, with 14 bases between the two ends. CDR3 DNA sequence: TGTGCCAGCAGTCGACCCGACACAGTCAATCAGCCCCAGCATTTT. Residues: CASSRPDTVNQPQHF.

The J gene is TRBJ2-2, the V gene TRBV2; tentatively, D is TRBD2 (6 bases). Deletions cut 0 bases from V and 3 bases from J, with 8 bases between. Per the germline V gene, CDR1 is SNHLY and CDR2 is FYNNEI. The CDR3 loop spans 15 amino acids. The CDR3 reads CASSEAGGYTGELFF. The CDR3 DNA reads TGTGCCAGCAGTGAAGCGGGGGGATACACCGGGGAGCTGTTTTTT. The entire variable domain, with the rest obtained from reference TRBV2 and TRBJ2-2, is as follows: EPEVTQTPSHQVTQMGQEVILRCVPISNHLYFYWYRQILGQKVEFLVSFYNNEISEKSEIFDDQFSVERPDGSNFTLKIRSTKLEDSAMYFCASSEAGGYTGELFFGEGSRLTVL.

The rearrangement uses TRBV4-2 and TRBJ2-1, with D maybe TRBD1 (6 bases). Trimming took off 2 bases at V and 2 bases at J, with 16 bases between the two ends. This CDR3 has 17 amino acids. CDR1 is LGHNA, CDR2 YNFKEQ, per germline. The CDR3 loop reads CASSQRQGFGTYNEQFF. DNA of the CDR3: TGTGCCAGCAGCCAAAGGCAGGGGTTTGGGACCTACAATGAGCAGTTCTTC.

V usage is TRBV19 and J usage is TRBJ2-3; 11 bases fit TRBD2. The ends lost 7 bases at V and 2 bases at J; junction bases unmatched: 2. Germline V gene data show CDR1 as LNHDA and CDR2 as SQIVND (reference sequence). The CDR3 loop spans 14 amino acids. The CDR3 is CASTSGGFTDTQYF. The CDR3 DNA reads TGTGCCAGTACTAGCGGGGGGTTCACAGATACGCAGTATTTT.

This clone occurred once. The chain employs TRBV29-1 and TRBJ2-1; 13 nucleotides agree with TRBD2. Germline CDR1 and CDR2: SQVTM and ANQGSEA. The ends lost 5 bases at V and 2 bases at J; junction bases unmatched: 9. The CDR3 runs 17 residues. The CDR3 nucleotides are TGCAGCGTTCGTGGACTAGCGGGGGCGAACACCTACAATGAGCAGTTCTTC. It is translated as CSVRGLAGANTYNEQFF.

This clone was detected a few times. J is TRBJ2-6 and V is TRBV30, with a possible D match to TRBD2 (5 bases). Germline loops: CDR1 GTSNPN, CDR2 SVGIG (reference sequence). Trimming cost V 3 bases and J 3 bases, with 9 bases left between them. The CDR3 covers 14 residues. CDR3 sequence: CAWSSDFGANVLTF. CDR3 nucleotides: TGTGCCTGGAGCTCGGACTTTGGGGCCAACGTCCTGACTTTC.

The chain carries TRBV5-1 and TRBJ2-7; 8 nucleotides match TRBD1. The V gene's germline CDR1 is SGHRS and CDR2 YFSETQ. After removal of 1 base from V and 6 bases from J, the junction contained 3 bases not matched to a gene. The length of the CDR3 is 13 residues. The CDR3 protein is CASSLIDRGEQYF. The CDR3 DNA reads TGCGCCAGCAGCTTGATCGACAGGGGCGAGCAGTACTTC.

The chain is built from TRBV2 and TRBJ2-1, with a tentative D call TRBD1 (5 bases). CDR1 and CDR2 from the germline V gene are SNHLY and FYNNEI. With 2 bases removed from V and 1 base from J, the gap between germline ends came to 6 bases. The CDR3 spans 14 residues. The CDR3 here is CASSERQSYNEQFF. The CDR3 nucleotides read TGTGCCAGCAGTGAACGACAGTCCTACAATGAGCAGTTCTTC.

The rearrangement joins TRBV5-1 to TRBJ2-2; possibly TRBD1 for D (6 bases). The CDR3 is made up of 16 amino acids. Between the trimmed V and J ends, which lost 3 bases and 5 bases, there was a span of 17 bases. Germline values: CDR1 SGHRS, CDR2 YFSETQ. The CDR3 here is CASSSAVGASTGELFF. DNA for the CDR3: TGCGCCAGCAGCTCGGCGGTGGGGGCAAGTACCGGGGAGCTGTTTTTT.